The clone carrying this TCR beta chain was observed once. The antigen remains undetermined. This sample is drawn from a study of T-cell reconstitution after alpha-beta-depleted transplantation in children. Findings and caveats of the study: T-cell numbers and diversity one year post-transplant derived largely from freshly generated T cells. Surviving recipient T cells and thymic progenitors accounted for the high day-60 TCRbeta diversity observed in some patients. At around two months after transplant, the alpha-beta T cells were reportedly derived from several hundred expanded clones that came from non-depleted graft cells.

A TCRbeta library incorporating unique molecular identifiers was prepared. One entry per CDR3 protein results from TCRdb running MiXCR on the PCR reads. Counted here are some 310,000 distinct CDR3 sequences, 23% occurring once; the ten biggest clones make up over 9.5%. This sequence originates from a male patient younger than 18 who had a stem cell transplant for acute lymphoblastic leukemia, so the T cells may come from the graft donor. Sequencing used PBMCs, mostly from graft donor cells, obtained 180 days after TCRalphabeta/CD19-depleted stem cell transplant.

DNA for the CDR3: TGCGCCAGCAGCCAAGATCGGCTAAGCGGGAGCCGCTGGGATACGCAGTATTTT. This codes for CASSQDRLSGSRWDTQYF. This chain uses TRBV4-1 with TRBJ2-3, with 8 positions matching TRBD2. CDR1 and CDR2 from the germline V gene are MGHRA and YSYEKL. The CDR3 length is 18 residues. V trimming: 0 bases; J trimming: 6 bases; junction bases outside the gene matches: 14.